This T cell receptor (beta chain) was recorded in a study of blood T cell repertoires in COVID-19. The Seattle site enrolled patients during active infection and followed them longitudinally. The assay was immunoSEQ multiplex PCR, and TCRdb's table has in-frame clones only and misses some. The repertoire includes a few hundred thousand clones, 65% to 85% of them detected once, and around 16% sits in the top ten. The CDR3 loop spans 13 amino acids. The V gene lost 2 bases and the J gene lost 4 bases, with 8 bases spanning the gap. Germline CDR1 reads SGHTS; CDR2 reads YDEGEE. The V gene is TRBV5-8, the J gene TRBJ2-3; possible D gene TRBD1, 5 bases. Sequences were obtained from peripheral blood. The sequence derives from a person aged 65 to 79 with COVID-19, enrolled during active disease. The CDR3 spells CASSFLGADTQYF. The CDR3 DNA reads as TGTGCCAGCAGCTTTTTAGGGGCAGATACGCAGTATTTT.